This T cell receptor beta chain is from a study of regulatory dendritic cells for organ transplantation. Measured with immunoSEQ multiplex PCR; TCRdb has only the in-frame clones, and not every one. The table has fewer than 50,000 clones, about 89% seen once. Memory T cells were CD45RO+, naive were CD45RA+, sorted by FACS. The ends were cut back, 11 bases at V and 4 bases at J, with 19 bases in the middle. Germline V CDR1 and CDR2: SNHLY, FYNNEI. The CDR3 covers 14 residues. The receptor was isolated from a human donor in good health. Sequencing used naive CD8+ T cells from blood. Stated subset: CD45RA+ naive T cells. This chain uses TRBV2 with TRBJ2-3, with D perhaps matching TRBD1 (5 bases). This CDR3 reads CAVQRWGNADTQYF. The CDR3, as DNA: TGTGCCGTACAAAGGTGGGGCAACGCAGATACGCAGTATTTT.